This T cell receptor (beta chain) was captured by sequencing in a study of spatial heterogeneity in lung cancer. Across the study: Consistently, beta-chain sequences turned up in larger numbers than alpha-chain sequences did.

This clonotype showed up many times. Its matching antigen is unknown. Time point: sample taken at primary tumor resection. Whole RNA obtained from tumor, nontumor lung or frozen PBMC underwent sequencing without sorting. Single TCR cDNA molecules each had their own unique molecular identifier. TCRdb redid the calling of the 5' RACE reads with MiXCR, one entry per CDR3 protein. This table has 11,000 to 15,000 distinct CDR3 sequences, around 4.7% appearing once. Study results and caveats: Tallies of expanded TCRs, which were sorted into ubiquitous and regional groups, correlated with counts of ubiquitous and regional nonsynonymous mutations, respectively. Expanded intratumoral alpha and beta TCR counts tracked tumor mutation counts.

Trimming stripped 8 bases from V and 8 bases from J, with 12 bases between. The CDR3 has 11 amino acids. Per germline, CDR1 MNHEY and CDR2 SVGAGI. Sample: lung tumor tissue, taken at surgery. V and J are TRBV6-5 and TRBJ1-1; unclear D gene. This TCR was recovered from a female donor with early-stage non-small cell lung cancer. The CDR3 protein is CASFWGSEAFF. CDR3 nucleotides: TGTGCCAGCTTCTGGGGTTCGGAAGCTTTCTTT.